Following are 28 T cell receptor beta chains from one sample sequenced in a study of chronic HIV infection and antiretroviral therapy. Using its own MiXCR run on the 5' RACE reads, TCRdb lists one record per CDR3 protein. Of 40,000 to 50,000 distinct CDR3 sequences listed, 15% to 20% are singletons. Sequenced: peripheral blood. These receptors originate from an adult who had HIV and had not received antiretroviral therapy, or was an uninfected healthy control (not recorded which).

This clonotype was seen only a few times. The rearrangement uses TRBV4-1 and TRBJ2-3, with 7 bases matching TRBD2. The J segment lost 2 bases and the V segment lost 0 bases, leaving 8 bases of the junction unmatched. In germline, CDR1 is MGHRA, CDR2 YSYEKL. CDR3 length: 17 residues. The chain's CDR3 is CASSQDRVLAATDTQYF. In nucleotides, the CDR3 is TGCGCCAGCAGCCAAGATCGGGTGCTAGCGGCCACAGATACGCAGTATTTT.

The chain employs TRBV4-1 and TRBJ2-7, with 10 nucleotides matching TRBD2. The trim removed 2 bases at V and 1 base at J, leaving 17 bases unmatched. From germline, CDR1 is MGHRA and CDR2 YSYEKL. The CDR3 is made up of 20 amino acids. The CDR3 reads CASSQSPGLASTKTSYEQYF. CDR3 sequence (DNA): TGCGCCAGCAGCCAATCGCCGGGACTAGCGTCTACCAAAACATCCTACGAGCAGTACTTC.

The V gene is TRBV11-2, the J gene TRBJ1-1; D is ambiguous. The germline CDR1 and CDR2 sequences are SGHAT and FQNNGV. V lost 5 bases to trimming and J lost 6 bases, with 7 bases between them. CDR3 length: 11 amino acids. The CDR3 spells CASSEEAEAFF. The CDR3 DNA follows: TGTGCCAGCAGCGAGGAGGCTGAAGCTTTCTTT.

This clonotype was observed a handful of times. V gene TRBV2 combines with J gene TRBJ2-7; possible D gene TRBD1, 5 bases. The CDR3 length is 11 residues. Germline loops: CDR1 SNHLY, CDR2 FYNNEI. V shed 8 bases and J shed 4 bases, with 9 bases lying between them. CDR3 in amino acids: CASQGIYEQYF. CDR3 bases: TGTGCCAGCCAGGGAATTTACGAGCAGTACTTC.

The V gene is TRBV3-1, the J gene TRBJ2-1; 10 bases fit TRBD2. Germline assignment: CDR1 LGHDT and CDR2 YNNKEL (reference sequence). This CDR3 is built from 16 residues. The ends lost 0 bases at V and 6 bases at J; junction bases unmatched: 5. CDR3 residues: CASSQDPSGSSNEQFF. For the CDR3, the DNA is TGTGCCAGCAGCCAAGATCCTAGCGGGAGTTCCAATGAGCAGTTCTTC.

This clonotype has a handful of counts. This rearrangement joins TRBV9 to TRBJ2-3; a weak D match, TRBD2 (5 bases). V lost 3 bases to trimming and J lost 2 bases, with 13 bases between them. The CDR3 spans 15 residues. Germline V gene sequence: CDR1 SGDLS, CDR2 YYNGEE. Here the CDR3 reads CASSESLAATDTQYF. DNA of the CDR3: TGTGCCAGCAGCGAATCCCTAGCCGCCACAGATACGCAGTATTTT.

This chain connects TRBV4-1 to TRBJ2-3; no clear D. Germline lookup yields CDR1 MGHRA and CDR2 YSYEKL. The V end lost 5 bases, the J end lost 3 bases, and 12 bases lay between the germline ends. This CDR3 contains 14 residues. The CDR3 region is CASSFYQGTDTQYF. DNA for the CDR3: TGCGCCAGCAGCTTTTATCAAGGGACAGATACGCAGTATTTT.

This clonotype was detected only a few times. CDR3 nucleotides: TGTGCCAGCAGTTTAAGAGGGGGAGAGAATCAGCCCCAGCATTTT. It is translated as CASSLRGGENQPQHF. J is TRBJ1-5 and V is TRBV28; D may be TRBD1 (6 bases). CDR1 and CDR2 (germline): MDHEN, SYDVKM. V lost 2 bases to trimming and J lost 4 bases, with 12 bases between them. The CDR3 runs 15 residues.

This chain uses TRBV12-3 or TRBV12-4 with TRBJ2-3; TRBD1 aligns across 8 bases. J gave up 0 bases and V 6 bases, and 5 bases lay outside the gene matches. This CDR3 has 15 amino acids. CDR3 nucleotides: TGTGCCAGCAGACCTTCAGGGGGCAGCACAGATACGCAGTATTTT. Encoded protein: CASRPSGGSTDTQYF.

In its sample, this clonotype was seen once. The chain joins TRBV18 to TRBJ2-6, with D possibly TRBD1 on 6 matching bases. Looked up from germline, CDR1 is KGHSH and CDR2 is LQKENI. The length of the CDR3 is 16 residues. Trimming left V 4 bases short and J 2 bases short, with 12 bases between. CDR3 DNA: TGTGCCAGCTCACGACTACAGGGTACTGGGGCCAACGTCCTGACTTTC. Its translation: CASSRLQGTGANVLTF.

Worth noting for this clonotype: One end of the junction is discordant with germline, which a read error may explain. The chain is built from TRBV7-7 and TRBJ1-1, with 7 bases that match TRBD1. The CDR3 extends over 14 amino acids. CDR1 is SSHAT, CDR2 FNYEAQ, per germline (reference sequence). DNA for the CDR3: TGTGCTAGCAGCTACAACAGGGGAGAGACTGAAGCTTTCTTT. This sequence encodes CASSYNRGETEAFF.

The sample holds a few counts of this clonotype. The chain uses TRBV20-1 and TRBJ2-1; TRBD2 agrees at 14 bases. This CDR3 contains 15 residues. Germline loops: CDR1 DFQATT, CDR2 SNEGSKA (reference sequence). J lost 2 bases, V lost 6 bases, and 3 bases had no gene match. CDR3 nucleotide sequence: TGCAGTGCCGGACTAGCGGGAGGACCCTACAATGAGCAGTTCTTC. Protein: CSAGLAGGPYNEQFF.

The chain joins TRBV5-4 to TRBJ1-6; 7 bases fit TRBD1. Germline V CDR1 and CDR2: SGHNT, YYREEE (reference sequence). The V and J ends lost 3 bases and 1 base, in that order; junction bases with no gene match: 7. The CDR3 is 17 residues long. The CDR3 here is CASSSRRQGSYNSPLHF. CDR3 coding DNA: TGTGCCAGCAGCTCCCGGCGACAGGGATCCTATAATTCACCCCTCCACTTT.

The chain uses TRBV7-8 and TRBJ2-1, with 10 bases that match TRBD1. With V trimmed by 0 bases and J by 12 bases, 5 bases remained unmatched. Germline V lookup: CDR1 SGHVS, CDR2 FQNEAQ. This CDR3 region has 14 residues. DNA for the CDR3: TGTGCCAGCAGCTTAGCCTATGGGGACAGGGGGCAGTTCTTC. Its translation: CASSLAYGDRGQFF.

V and J are TRBV10-2 and TRBJ2-7, with TRBD2 identical over 9 bases. The V segment lost 6 bases and the J segment 4 bases; nucleotides outside the gene matches: 7. The CDR3 sequence is 14 residues long. Germline V CDR1 and CDR2: WSHSY, SAAADI. The CDR3 coding sequence is TGCGCCAGCAGGATAGCGGGAGCAGTTTACGAGCAGTACTTC. Amino acids: CASRIAGAVYEQYF.

The chain couples TRBV30 to TRBJ2-2; no reliable D call. The V gene lost 1 base and the J gene lost 3 bases, with 6 bases spanning the gap. This CDR3 is 13 amino acids long. CDR1 is GTSNPN, CDR2 SVGIG, per germline (reference sequence). The DNA of the CDR3 is TGTGCCTGGAGTGGCCAGGACACCGGGGAGCTGTTTTTT. Residues: CAWSGQDTGELFF.

The V call is TRBV28, the J call TRBJ1-5; 9 bases align to TRBD1. The CDR3 is 15 amino acids. Looked up from germline, CDR1 is MDHEN and CDR2 is SYDVKM. J was trimmed by 6 bases and V by 4 bases; bases with no gene match: 7. Here the CDR3 reads CASSSGQGTSQPQHF. Here the CDR3 DNA reads TGTGCCAGCAGTTCCGGACAGGGGACGAGTCAGCCCCAGCATTTT.

This clonotype was picked up a small number of times. V and J are TRBV5-5 and TRBJ1-1; a weak D match, TRBD1 (6 bases). Germline V gene lookup returns CDR1 SGHKS and CDR2 YYEKEE (reference sequence). V was cut by 4 bases and J by 5 bases, with 12 bases left in between. The CDR3 runs 13 residues. CDR3 coding DNA: TGTGCCAGCAGCCATCCCCAGGGGACTGAAGCTTTCTTT. Its protein is CASSHPQGTEAFF.

This chain connects TRBV29-1 to TRBJ2-2, with D unclear. CDR3 length: 14 amino acids. CDR1 and CDR2 (germline): SQVTM, ANQGSEA. The V gene lost 5 bases and the J gene lost 0 bases, with 10 bases spanning the gap. CDR3 loop: CSVLNRPNTGELFF. CDR3 DNA: TGCAGCGTTTTAAATAGACCGAACACCGGGGAGCTGTTTTTT.

The CDR3: CASSSGLAGVDEQFF. The CDR3 nucleotides are TGTGCCAGCAGCTCGGGACTAGCGGGAGTGGATGAGCAGTTCTTC. The chain links TRBV5-5 to TRBJ2-1, with 14 bases matching TRBD2. V lost 3 bases, J lost 8 bases, and 4 bases stayed unmatched. This CDR3 spans 15 amino acids. Looked up from germline, CDR1 is SGHKS and CDR2 is YYEKEE (reference sequence).

This clonotype has a handful of counts. The chain recombines TRBV28 with TRBJ2-3; D is perhaps TRBD2 (6 bases). CDR3 length equals 12 residues. Germline CDR1 reads MDHEN; CDR2 reads SYDVKM. V was pared by 4 bases and J by 9 bases, with 11 bases between. This chain's CDR3 is CASSSLAWTQYF. The CDR3 bases are TGTGCCAGCAGTTCCCTAGCGTGGACGCAGTATTTT.

This clonotype was detected only once. DNA for the CDR3: TGTGCCAGCAGCCGGAGGCAGGGGAGAGGGGATACGCAGTATTTT. This gives the protein CASSRRQGRGDTQYF. The rearrangement joins TRBV7-2 to TRBJ2-3, with D maybe TRBD1 (6 bases). CDR1 and CDR2 from the germline V gene are SGHTA and FQGNSA. The V end was cut by 5 bases, the J end by 6 bases, with 18 bases between. The CDR3 has 15 amino acids.

This clonotype has only a few counts. The chain has TRBV3-1 and TRBJ1-1; D gene uncertain. CDR3 length: 17 residues. V gave up 2 bases and J gave up 1 base, with 17 bases separating them. Germline V lookup: CDR1 LGHDT, CDR2 YNNKEL (reference sequence). CDR3 region: CASSQTIGEGWNTEAFF. CDR3 nucleotide sequence: TGTGCCAGCAGCCAAACGATCGGGGAAGGATGGAACACTGAAGCTTTCTTT.

The V gene is TRBV28, the J gene TRBJ2-7, with 9 positions matching TRBD2. J lost 4 bases, V lost 3 bases, and 7 bases had no gene match. This CDR3 has 15 amino acids. Germline-derived CDR1 and CDR2 are MDHEN and SYDVKM. This chain's CDR3 is CASSLVGTSSYEQYF. The DNA for the CDR3 is TGTGCCAGCAGTTTGGTCGGGACTAGCAGTTACGAGCAGTACTTC.

The gene calls are TRBV6-5 and TRBJ1-5; 7 bases are a match to TRBD1. CDR1 and CDR2 (germline): MNHEY, SVGAGI. With 5 bases clipped from V and 3 bases from J, the junction kept 4 bases outside the gene matches. The CDR3 is 14 amino acids. CDR3 sequence reads: CASSVDRVNQPQHF. Written as DNA, the CDR3 is TGTGCCAGCAGTGTCGACAGGGTCAATCAGCCCCAGCATTTT.

The rearrangement uses TRBV29-1 and TRBJ1-2; D not resolved. The germline V gene has CDR1 SQVTM and CDR2 ANQGSEA. The CDR3 runs 13 residues. Trimming stripped 7 bases from V and 8 bases from J, with 20 bases between. CDR3 region: CSAGSGARRGYTF. The CDR3 DNA follows: TGCAGCGCGGGGTCAGGCGCGCGGAGAGGCTACACCTTC.

The genes are TRBV19 and TRBJ2-7; D not resolved. The CDR3 has 14 amino acids. CDR1 LNHDA and CDR2 SQIVND come from the germline V gene (reference sequence). The V end lost 7 bases, the J end lost 0 bases, and 13 bases lay between the germline ends. The CDR3 reads CASTRTLLSYEQYF. In nucleotides, the CDR3 is TGTGCCAGTACCAGGACCCTCCTCTCCTACGAGCAGTACTTC.

The CDR3, as DNA: TGTGCCAGCAGTTATACAGGGACTATCACAGATACGCAGTATTTT. It specifies CASSYTGTITDTQYF. This chain joins TRBV28 and TRBJ2-3; tentatively, D is TRBD2 (7 bases). The V gene's germline CDR1 is MDHEN and CDR2 SYDVKM. The CDR3 runs 15 residues. V gave up 4 bases and J gave up 2 bases, with 13 bases separating them.